This T cell receptor beta chain was identified during a study of regulatory T cells in long-lasting Graves disease. Study overall: The criterion for persistent Graves' disease was over 5 years of antithyroid drugs with positive TSH receptor antibodies. Findings of the study overall: When disease was persistent, TRBV28, TRBJ1-2 and TRBJ2-5 were the favored segments.

This clonotype was counted a few times. Its antigen is not known. For TCR beta, libraries came from iRepertoire HTBI primers and Arm-PCR of CDR3 regions. Study processing details: Across the samples, identification revealed around 65 TRBV and over 12 TRBJ segments. TCRdb passed the multiplex PCR reads through MiXCR, listing each CDR3 protein once. The V and J calls and clone size come from TCRdb's table, not from the authors' own analysis. The sample lists over 250,000 distinct CDR3 sequences; around 21% were seen once. As to time point: persistent/refractory GD, antithyroid drugs over 5 years with positive TRAb. Construction of the TCR library relied on RNA isolated from PBMCs. Patients were from an endocrinology department in Xi'an, China. Germline assignment: CDR1 DFQATT and CDR2 SNEGSKA (reference sequence). The CDR3 sequence is 14 residues long. Between the trimmed V and J ends, which lost 5 bases and 4 bases, there was a span of 15 bases.

Sequencing used peripheral blood mononuclear cells (PBMCs), obtained when the disease was refractory, from a patient treated with antithyroid drugs. This receptor was identified in a female donor with Graves disease. The chain uses TRBV20-1 and TRBJ1-5; D may be TRBD1 (6 bases). DNA of the CDR3: TGCAGTGCTCGGGCTGGGACACCAAATCAGCCCCAGCATTTT. Its protein product is CSARAGTPNQPQHF.